The 27 T cell receptor beta chains reported below all come from one sample, sequenced in a study of blood T cell repertoires in COVID-19 (dated by TCRdb to the early 2020s). The library was built by means of the immunoSEQ multiplex PCR assay. TCRdb retrieved this table from immuneACCESS and kept in-frame rearrangements only. Not all clones are present; in checked studies, unresolved V genes account for under half, and no reason is known for the remainder. The sample table records 200,000 or so clones; around 82% of these occur just once. The ten largest clones represent 6.5% to 9.5% of the sample. The sequencing sample was made of PBMCs or T cells enriched from blood (not recorded which). These receptors were collected from a man between 35 and 55 years old who had recovered from COVID-19.

The chain uses TRBV30 and TRBJ1-2; weak D call: TRBD1 (5 bases). Trimming removed 0 bases at V and 7 bases at J, with 18 bases between. This CDR3 comprises 15 residues. CDR1 and CDR2 (germline): GTSNPN, SVGIG (reference sequence). CDR3: CAWSVNSAGYGGYTF. CDR3 coding DNA: TGTGCCTGGAGTGTAAATTCCGCAGGGTATGGTGGCTACACCTTC. The complete variable domain, with remaining parts taken from reference TRBV30 and TRBJ1-2, reads SQTIHQWPATLVQPVGSPLSLECTVEGTSNPNLYWYRQAAGRGLQLLFYSVGIGQISSEVPQNLSASRPQDRQFILSSKKLLLSDSGFYLCAWSVNSAGYGGYTFGSGTRLTVV.

This clone was seen just once. V usage is TRBV7-3 and J usage is TRBJ1-1; D might be TRBD1 (5 bases). Trimming took off 4 bases at V and 6 bases at J, with 15 bases between the two ends. This CDR3 spans 14 amino acids. Germline assignment: CDR1 SGHTA and CDR2 FQGTGA. The chain's CDR3 is CASSSDPGSPEAFF. The CDR3 DNA is TGTGCCAGCAGCTCCGACCCAGGGTCCCCTGAAGCTTTCTTT.

The rearrangement links TRBV19 to TRBJ1-1; D call uncertain. The V end was cut by 8 bases, the J end by 1 base, with 11 bases between. Looked up from germline, CDR1 is LNHDA and CDR2 is SQIVND (reference sequence). The CDR3 sequence is 13 residues long. CDR3: CASAGLGNTEAFF. The CDR3 DNA is TGTGCCAGTGCCGGACTGGGGAACACTGAAGCTTTCTTT.

In this sample, this clone turned up once. The CDR3 coding sequence is TGTGCCAGCAGTCGGGCAGGGTTTGACACTGAAGCTTTCTTT. This encodes CASSRAGFDTEAFF. V gene TRBV25-1 combines with J gene TRBJ1-1; D might be TRBD1 (5 bases). The V and J ends lost 5 bases and 3 bases respectively, with 13 bases between them. From germline, CDR1 is MGHDK and CDR2 SYGVNS. This CDR3 is built from 14 residues.

J is TRBJ1-4 and V is TRBV4-2; 8 bases match TRBD1. V was clipped by 3 bases and J by 5 bases; unmatched bases: 5. This CDR3 has 15 residues. Germline loops: CDR1 LGHNA, CDR2 YNFKEQ. CDR3 nucleotide sequence: TGTGCCAGCAGCCAGCGGGGACAGGAGAATGAAAAACTGTTTTTT. This encodes CASSQRGQENEKLFF.

A few counts support this clone. The rearrangement uses TRBV6-2 or TRBV6-3 and TRBJ2-3; D might be TRBD2 (5 bases). Germline lookup yields CDR1 MNHEY and CDR2 SVGEGT. This CDR3 contains 15 residues. Trimming removed 5 bases from V and 0 bases from J, with 12 bases in between. CDR3 loop: CASSHSAGSTDTQYF. The CDR3 DNA reads as TGTGCCAGCAGTCATAGCGCGGGCAGCACAGATACGCAGTATTTT.

This chain connects TRBV6-5 to TRBJ2-7; 7 nucleotides align to TRBD1. V trimming: 0 bases; J trimming: 5 bases; junction bases outside the gene matches: 1. The germline V gene has CDR1 MNHEY and CDR2 SVGAGI. This CDR3 spans 13 amino acids. CDR3 nucleotides: TGTGCCAGCAGTTACTCGACAGGGCACGAGCAGTACTTC. Translated: CASSYSTGHEQYF.

The rearrangement uses TRBV6-1 and TRBJ2-3; perhaps TRBD2 as D (7 bases). V was shortened by 3 bases and J by 5 bases, with 12 bases between the two germline ends. Per the germline V gene, CDR1 is MNHNS and CDR2 is SASEGT. The CDR3 covers 14 residues. The CDR3 region has the DNA TGTGCCAGCAGTGAGCGGGGGCGGATAGATACGCAGTATTTT. Its translation: CASSERGRIDTQYF.

The chain is built from TRBV9 and TRBJ1-2; no reliable D call. Germline V lookup: CDR1 SGDLS, CDR2 YYNGEE. This CDR3 comprises 16 residues. V was shortened by 0 bases and J by 3 bases, with 15 bases between the two germline ends. The CDR3, as DNA: TGTGCCAGCAGCGTAGATATCGGGGTCCCCCACTATGGCTACACCTTC. Translating it yields CASSVDIGVPHYGYTF.

The CDR3: CASSAQDRAEAFF. The DNA for the CDR3 is TGTGCCAGCAGTGCGCAAGACAGGGCTGAAGCTTTCTTT. V and J are TRBV6-1 and TRBJ1-1; 7 nucleotides line up with TRBD1. Germline CDR1 is MNHNS and CDR2 is SASEGT. J was trimmed by 6 bases and V by 4 bases; bases with no gene match: 5. This CDR3 has 13 amino acids.

This clone was counted once. The rearrangement joins TRBV9 to TRBJ1-6; D not resolved. Looked up from germline, CDR1 is SGDLS and CDR2 is YYNGEE. The CDR3 length is 15 residues. V was clipped by 4 bases and J by 6 bases, with 14 bases between them. CDR3 residues: CASSRGNSGNSPLHF. The CDR3 DNA is TGTGCCAGCAGCCGAGGGAACAGTGGTAATTCACCCCTCCACTTT.

V gene TRBV28 combines with J gene TRBJ2-1, with TRBD1 matching over 12 bases. The J segment lost 3 bases and the V segment lost 6 bases, leaving 6 bases of the junction unmatched. Germline V lookup: CDR1 MDHEN, CDR2 SYDVKM. This CDR3 is built from 16 residues. The CDR3 region has the DNA TGTGCCAGCAGGGGACAGGGGGCGGGGGACTACAATGAGCAGTTCTTC. This encodes CASRGQGAGDYNEQFF.

The chain recombines TRBV5-4 with TRBJ2-5, with TRBD1 matching 10 bases. The CDR3 loop spans 15 amino acids. Per germline, CDR1 SGHNT and CDR2 YYREEE (reference sequence). Germline trimming cut 2 bases from V and 2 bases from J; bases unmatched to any gene: 3. The CDR3 reads CASSLWTGGQETQYF. The CDR3 coding sequence is TGTGCCAGCAGCTTATGGACAGGGGGACAAGAGACCCAGTACTTC.

V is TRBV7-2 and J is TRBJ2-5; 9 bases fit TRBD2. Germline V gene lookup returns CDR1 SGHTA and CDR2 FQGNSA. This CDR3 is 16 amino acids long. The trim removed 5 bases at V and 7 bases at J, leaving 14 bases unmatched. The DNA of the CDR3 is TGTGCCAGCAGCGCCCGATCCGGGACTAGCAGTCCGACCCAGTACTTC. Amino acids: CASSARSGTSSPTQYF.

This rearrangement joins TRBV5-1 to TRBJ2-7; 9 positions agree with TRBD1. With 0 bases clipped from V and 5 bases from J, the junction kept 6 bases outside the gene matches. Germline CDR1 is SGHRS and CDR2 is YFSETQ. The CDR3 runs to 15 residues. The CDR3 sequence is CASSLEGQGVDEQYF. Written as DNA, the CDR3 is TGCGCCAGCAGCTTGGAGGGACAGGGCGTCGACGAGCAGTACTTC.

The chain links TRBV4-2 to TRBJ2-1; TRBD1 matches 12 bases. This CDR3 has 17 residues. CDR1 LGHNA and CDR2 YNFKEQ come from the germline V gene. V lost 4 bases to trimming and J lost 5 bases; unmatched junction nucleotides: 9. CDR3: CASSPPPGTGGHNEQFF. CDR3 DNA sequence: TGTGCCAGCAGCCCCCCCCCGGGGACAGGGGGCCACAATGAGCAGTTCTTC.

The gene calls are TRBV5-4 and TRBJ2-3; D may be TRBD2 (6 bases). There are 13 residues in the CDR3. CDR1 and CDR2 from the germline V gene are SGHNT and YYREEE (reference sequence). The V and J ends lost 4 bases and 6 bases respectively, with 12 bases between them. This chain's CDR3 is CASSGTAGDTQYF. CDR3 coding DNA: TGTGCCAGCAGCGGTACGGCGGGGGATACGCAGTATTTT. Full variable domain (rest looked up from reference TRBV5-4 and TRBJ2-3): ETGVTQSPTHLIKTRGQQVTLRCSSQSGHNTVSWYQQALGQGPQFIFQYYREEENGRGNFPPRFSGLQFPNYSSELNVNALELDDSALYLCASSGTAGDTQYFGPGTRLTVL.

The gene calls are TRBV7-2 and TRBJ2-5; D not certain. Germline CDR1 is SGHTA and CDR2 is FQGNSA. The CDR3 contains 15 residues. The V end was cut by 1 base, the J end by 1 base, with 10 bases between. The CDR3 DNA reads TGTGCCAGCAGCTTAGGGTACGGCGGCCAAGAGACCCAGTACTTC. Residues: CASSLGYGGQETQYF.

The CDR3 coding sequence is TGTGCCAGCAGTCTCCAGACTCAAAACTATGGCTACACCTTC. Translation: CASSLQTQNYGYTF. This chain uses TRBV6-2 or TRBV6-3 with TRBJ1-2; unclear D gene. V shed 5 bases and J shed 2 bases, with 12 bases lying between them. In germline, CDR1 is MNHEY, CDR2 SVGEGT. The CDR3 length is 14 residues.

The gene calls are TRBV19 and TRBJ1-1, with D unclear. The germline V gene has CDR1 LNHDA and CDR2 SQIVND (reference sequence). With 4 bases removed from V and 0 bases from J, the gap between germline ends came to 6 bases. The length of the CDR3 is 13 residues. The CDR3 protein is CASSNTVNTEAFF. The CDR3 region has the DNA TGTGCCAGTAGTAACACAGTGAACACTGAAGCTTTCTTT.

This chain joins TRBV19 and TRBJ2-5; 7 bases are shared with TRBD1. Germline lookup yields CDR1 LNHDA and CDR2 SQIVND (reference sequence). The CDR3 length is 12 residues. The V and J ends lost 5 bases and 6 bases, in that order; junction bases with no gene match: 3. The DNA of the CDR3 is TGTGCCAGTAGTCTGGACAGGAAGACCCAGTACTTC. Residues: CASSLDRKTQYF.

The chain joins TRBV3-1 (or the pseudogene TRBV3-2) to TRBJ1-1; 9 nucleotides line up with TRBD1. V was clipped by 1 base and J by 11 bases; unmatched bases: 5. Germline V gene data show CDR1 as LGHDT and CDR2 as YNNKEL (reference sequence). The CDR3 extends over 13 amino acids. CDR3 sequence reads: CASSQGQGVSAFF. In nucleotides, the CDR3 is TGTGCCAGCAGCCAAGGACAGGGGGTATCGGCTTTCTTT.

The chain carries TRBV18 and TRBJ2-3, with a tentative D call TRBD2 (7 bases). The germline V and J ends were trimmed by 2 bases and 2 bases, with 14 bases remaining between them. Per germline, CDR1 KGHSH and CDR2 LQKENI. This CDR3 is 16 amino acids long. The CDR3 reads CASSPLSGGLTDTQYF. The DNA for the CDR3 is TGTGCCAGCTCACCATTGTCCGGGGGGCTCACAGATACGCAGTATTTT.

The chain recombines TRBV7-2 with TRBJ2-5; tentative D call: TRBD2 (6 bases). V was clipped by 8 bases and J by 5 bases, with 18 bases between them. The CDR3 runs 14 residues. Per the germline V gene, CDR1 is SGHTA and CDR2 is FQGNSA. CDR3 sequence (DNA): TGTGCCAGCGGAAACTCGGGAAGCGGGGAGACCCAGTACTTC. Translated, it gives CASGNSGSGETQYF.

The chain carries TRBV11-2 and TRBJ2-7, with 8 positions matching TRBD1. CDR1 and CDR2 (germline): SGHAT, FQNNGV. CDR3 length: 15 residues. V dropped 1 base and J dropped 4; count of bases not matched to a gene: 6. CDR3 DNA sequence: TGTGCCAGCAGCTTAGTTGGACAGGGAAAATACGAGCAGTACTTC. Encoded protein: CASSLVGQGKYEQYF. The variable domain in full, completed from reference TRBV11-2 and TRBJ2-7, reads EAGVAQSPRYKIIEKRQSVAFWCNPISGHATLYWYQQILGQGPKLLIQFQNNGVVDDSQLPKDRFSAERLKGVDSTLKIQPAKLEDSAVYLCASSLVGQGKYEQYFGPGTRLTVT.

The table lists this clone with a few counts. This chain links TRBV7-3 with TRBJ2-2; 8 bases match TRBD1. This CDR3 spans 16 amino acids. Trimming at V came to 1 base and at J to 2 bases, leaving 3 bases not matched to a gene. Germline CDR1 reads SGHTA; CDR2 reads FQGTGA. The CDR3 sequence: CASSLIPGGNTGELFF. The CDR3 DNA reads TGTGCCAGCAGCTTAATTCCAGGGGGCAACACCGGGGAGCTGTTTTTT.

The chain is built from TRBV15 and TRBJ1-6; TRBD1 aligns across 7 bases. Losses at the gene ends were 5 bases for V and 5 bases for J; bases not matched to a gene: 9. Per germline, CDR1 LNHNV and CDR2 YYDKDF (reference sequence). The CDR3 has 16 residues. The CDR3 nucleotides read TGTGCCACCAGCCTACCCAGGGGGTTTAATAATTCACCCCTCCACTTT. This gives the protein CATSLPRGFNNSPLHF.